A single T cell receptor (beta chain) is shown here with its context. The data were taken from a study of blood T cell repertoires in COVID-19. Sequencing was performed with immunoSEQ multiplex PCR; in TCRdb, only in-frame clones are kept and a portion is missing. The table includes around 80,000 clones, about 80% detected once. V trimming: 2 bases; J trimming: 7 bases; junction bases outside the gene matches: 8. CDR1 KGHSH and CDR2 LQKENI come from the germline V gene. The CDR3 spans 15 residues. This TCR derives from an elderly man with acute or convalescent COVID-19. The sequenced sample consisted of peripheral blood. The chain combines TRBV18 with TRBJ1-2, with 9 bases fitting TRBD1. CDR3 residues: CASSPRTGDDGGYTF. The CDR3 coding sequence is TGTGCCAGCTCACCAAGGACAGGGGACGATGGTGGCTACACCTTC.